One and the same sample provided the 18 T cell receptor beta chains below, sequenced in a study of blood T cell repertoires in COVID-19. Libraries were prepared by immunoSEQ multiplex PCR; TCRdb keeps only in-frame clonotypes and omits some of them. Of 100,000 to 150,000 clones listed, approximately 83% were seen once; the top ten hold 16%. The sequencing sample was made of peripheral blood. All receptors come from a woman between 45 and 60 years old with acute or convalescent COVID-19.

The V and J genes are TRBV14 and TRBJ2-1; a possible D gene is TRBD2 (6 bases). This CDR3 is built from 15 residues. Per the germline V gene, CDR1 is SGHDN and CDR2 is FVKESK. V lost 0 bases, J lost 4 bases, and 10 bases lay in between. Here the CDR3 DNA reads TGTGCCAGCAGCCAAGATCTTGGGAGGTACAATGAGCAGTTCTTC. Its translation is CASSQDLGRYNEQFF.

In its sample, this clone was seen a few times. This rearrangement joins TRBV5-1 to TRBJ2-5, with D perhaps TRBD1 (5 bases). CDR1 and CDR2 from the germline V gene are SGHRS and YFSETQ. The CDR3 is 14 amino acids. Trimming left V 2 bases short and J 1 base short, with 9 bases between. The CDR3: CASSFVQGQETQYF. The CDR3 DNA follows: TGCGCCAGCAGCTTCGTTCAGGGCCAAGAGACCCAGTACTTC.

The genes are TRBV6-5 and TRBJ1-2; 7 bases align to TRBD1. Germline V gene sequence: CDR1 MNHEY, CDR2 SVGAGI. CDR3 length: 14 residues. J was trimmed by 7 bases and V by 6 bases; bases with no gene match: 11. CDR3 in amino acids: CASREEGAPLGYTF. CDR3 coding DNA: TGTGCCAGCAGAGAGGAGGGGGCGCCCCTTGGCTACACCTTC.

The chain combines TRBV27 with TRBJ1-2; D possibly corresponds to TRBD1 (5 bases). The length of the CDR3 is 12 residues. Germline V gene lookup returns CDR1 MNHEY and CDR2 SMNVEV (reference sequence). Between the trimmed V and J ends, which lost 6 bases and 4 bases, there was a span of 9 bases. The CDR3 reads CASRTGVYGYTF. CDR3 coding DNA: TGTGCCAGCAGAACGGGGGTCTATGGCTACACCTTC.

The count of this clone is one. This chain uses TRBV3-1 (or the pseudogene TRBV3-2) with TRBJ1-1; possible D gene TRBD1, 5 bases. The CDR3 has 15 residues. Germline values: CDR1 LGHDT, CDR2 YNNKEL (reference sequence). Trimming pared 0 bases from V and 10 bases from J, leaving 18 bases between. As DNA, the CDR3 is TGTGCCAGCAGCCAAGATCAGCCAGGCCAGGGTGGAGCTTTCTTT. Translating gives CASSQDQPGQGGAFF.

The chain employs TRBV6-2 or TRBV6-3 and TRBJ1-1; no clear D gene. The germline CDR1 and CDR2 sequences are MNHEY and SVGEGT. V lost 6 bases and J lost 1, with 6 bases in between. This CDR3 has 12 amino acids. The CDR3 bases are TGTGCCAGCAGCCCCAGGAACACTGAAGCTTTCTTT. It encodes CASSPRNTEAFF.

J is TRBJ1-1 and V is TRBV7-9, with D tentatively TRBD1 (5 bases). The CDR3 totals 15 residues. Germline V gene sequence: CDR1 SEHNR, CDR2 FQNEAQ (reference sequence). The V end was cut by 5 bases, the J end by 3 bases, with 16 bases between. For the CDR3, the DNA is TGTGCCAGCAGCCCGCGCCAAGGGGTGGACACTGAAGCTTTCTTT. This encodes CASSPRQGVDTEAFF.

The chain combines TRBV10-3 with TRBJ2-3, with D perhaps matching TRBD2 (6 bases). Germline values: CDR1 ENHRY, CDR2 SYGVKD. The CDR3 length is 15 residues. Trimming stripped 3 bases from V and 3 bases from J, with 13 bases between. CDR3 DNA: TGTGCCATCAGTGAAGGAGGGGTCGGGACAGATACGCAGTATTTT. This sequence encodes CAISEGGVGTDTQYF.

This chain's CDR3 is CATSGQDRDGLGYTF. The DNA of the CDR3 is TGTGCCACCAGTGGCCAGGACAGGGATGGACTAGGCTACACCTTC. The chain uses TRBV24-1 and TRBJ1-2; TRBD1 agrees at 8 bases. The germline V gene has CDR1 KGHDR and CDR2 SFDVKD. CDR3 length: 15 residues. V shed 5 bases and J 8 bases; nucleotides not matched to a gene: 12.

The chain carries TRBV7-8 and TRBJ2-7, with D maybe TRBD2 (5 bases). Germline values: CDR1 SGHVS, CDR2 FQNEAQ. This CDR3 is built from 13 residues. The V end lost 5 bases, the J end lost 3 bases, and 11 bases lay between the germline ends. CDR3 sequence (DNA): TGTGCCAGCAGCCCGCCGGGGATCTACGAGCAGTACTTC. This codes for CASSPPGIYEQYF. Together with reference TRBV7-8 and TRBJ2-7, the CDR3 gives the full variable domain: GAGVSQSPRYKVAKRGQDVALRCDPISGHVSLFWYQQALGQGPEFLTYFQNEAQLDKSGLPSDRFFAERPEGSVSTLKIQRTQQEDSAVYLCASSPPGIYEQYFGPGTRLTVT.

The chain recombines TRBV11-2 with TRBJ1-1; D remains unclear. The germline gives CDR1 SGHAT, CDR2 FQNNGV. V was pared by 4 bases and J by 7 bases, with 19 bases between. The CDR3 length is 15 residues. CDR3 sequence (DNA): TGTGCCAGCAGCTCCCGCCCAGTCGTGGGCCTTGAAGCTTTCTTT. Encoded protein: CASSSRPVVGLEAFF.

This clone was counted between two and nine times. The J gene is TRBJ2-3, the V gene TRBV29-1; possible D gene TRBD1, 6 bases. Germline assignment: CDR1 SQVTM and CDR2 ANQGSEA. V gave up 6 bases and J gave up 0 bases, with 13 bases separating them. The CDR3 has 14 amino acids. CDR3 nucleotides: TGCAGCGTCCTCGGGACATATAGCACAGATACGCAGTATTTT. Translated, it gives CSVLGTYSTDTQYF.

The V gene is TRBV11-3, the J gene TRBJ2-3, with a possible D match to TRBD1 (5 bases). Germline CDR1 and CDR2: SGHNT and YENEEA. The V and J ends lost 3 bases and 3 bases respectively, with 13 bases between them. The CDR3 has 15 amino acids. The CDR3 protein is CASSFGQGKTDTQYF. CDR3 DNA: TGTGCCAGCAGCTTTGGTCAGGGAAAGACAGATACGCAGTATTTT. Combining the CDR3 with reference TRBV11-3 and TRBJ2-3 gives the whole variable domain EAGVVQSPRYKIIEKKQPVAFWCNPISGHNTLYWYLQNLGQGPELLIRYENEEAVDDSQLPKDRFSAERLKGVDSTLKIQPAELGDSAVYLCASSFGQGKTDTQYFGPGTRLTVL.

This clone was seen a single time. This chain uses TRBV19 with TRBJ1-4; no firm D call. V was cut by 5 bases and J by 7 bases, with 14 bases left in between. Per germline, CDR1 LNHDA and CDR2 SQIVND (reference sequence). CDR3 length: 14 residues. CDR3 protein: CASSPSSSLEKLFF. For the CDR3, the DNA is TGTGCCAGTAGTCCCTCGTCGAGCCTTGAAAAACTGTTTTTT.

The gene calls are TRBV12-3 or TRBV12-4 and TRBJ1-6, with a weak D call TRBD1 (6 bases). V lost 5 bases, J lost 13 bases, and 15 bases lay in between. CDR3 size: 13 residues. The CDR3 DNA is TGTGCCAGCAGTCCCGGGACACCAAGGCCCCTCCACTTT. As protein: CASSPGTPRPLHF.

The chain carries TRBV6-5 and TRBJ2-1; a possible D gene is TRBD2 (5 bases). CDR3 length equals 13 residues. Germline CDR1 is MNHEY and CDR2 is SVGAGI. V dropped 2 bases and J dropped 8 bases, with 10 bases sitting between them. In DNA, the CDR3 is TGTGCCAGCAGTTACGGGAGCGGCTATGAGCAGTTCTTC. It codes for CASSYGSGYEQFF.

The chain combines TRBV6-1 with TRBJ2-1; maybe TRBD2 (7 bases). Germline V gene data show CDR1 as MNHNS and CDR2 as SASEGT. CDR3 length: 15 amino acids. Trimming left V 0 bases short and J 7 bases short, with 13 bases between. CDR3 protein: CASSEAGGPSNEQFF. The CDR3 nucleotides are TGTGCCAGCAGTGAAGCGGGGGGGCCTAGTAATGAGCAGTTCTTC.

V usage is TRBV2 and J usage is TRBJ1-4, with 7 nucleotides matching TRBD1. V trimming: 6 bases; J trimming: 3 bases; junction bases outside the gene matches: 1. This CDR3 region has 13 residues. Looked up from germline, CDR1 is SNHLY and CDR2 is FYNNEI. The CDR3 bases are TGTGCCAGCAGGGGGACAGCTAATGAAAAACTGTTTTTT. Residues: CASRGTANEKLFF.